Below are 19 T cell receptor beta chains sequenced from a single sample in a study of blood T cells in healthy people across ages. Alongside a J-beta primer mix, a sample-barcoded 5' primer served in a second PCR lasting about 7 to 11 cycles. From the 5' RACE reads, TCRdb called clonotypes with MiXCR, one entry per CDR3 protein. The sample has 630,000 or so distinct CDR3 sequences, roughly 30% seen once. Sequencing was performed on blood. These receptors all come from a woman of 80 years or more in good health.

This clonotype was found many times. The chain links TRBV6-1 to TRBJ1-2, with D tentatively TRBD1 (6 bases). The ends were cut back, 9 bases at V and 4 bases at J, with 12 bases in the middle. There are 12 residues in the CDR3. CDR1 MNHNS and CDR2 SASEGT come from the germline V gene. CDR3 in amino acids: CASSGGLYGYTF. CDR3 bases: TGTGCCAGTTCGGGGGGCCTCTATGGCTACACCTTC.

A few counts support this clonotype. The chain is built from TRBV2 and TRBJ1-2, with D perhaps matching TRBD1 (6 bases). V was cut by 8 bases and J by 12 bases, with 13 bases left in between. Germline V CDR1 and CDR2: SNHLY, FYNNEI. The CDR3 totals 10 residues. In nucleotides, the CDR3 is TGTGCCAGCCGGAGGGGGGAGGACACCTTC. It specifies CASRRGEDTF.

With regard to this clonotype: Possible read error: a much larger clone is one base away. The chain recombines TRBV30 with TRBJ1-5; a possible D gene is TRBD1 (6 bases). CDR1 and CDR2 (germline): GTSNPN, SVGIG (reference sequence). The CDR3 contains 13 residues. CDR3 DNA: TGTGCCTGGACAGGGGCGCTCAATCGGCCCCAGCATTTT. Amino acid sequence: CAWTGALNRPQHF.

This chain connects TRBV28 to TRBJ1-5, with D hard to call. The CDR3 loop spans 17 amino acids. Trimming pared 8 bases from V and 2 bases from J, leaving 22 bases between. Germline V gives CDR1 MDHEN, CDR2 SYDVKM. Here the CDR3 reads CASGKRFVRGGNQPQHF. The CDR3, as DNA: TGTGCCAGCGGGAAGAGGTTTGTACGGGGAGGCAATCAGCCCCAGCATTTT.

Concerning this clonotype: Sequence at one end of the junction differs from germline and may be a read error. CDR3 nucleotides: TGTGCCAGCAGCGACATCCGGGACAGTAGTACAGATACGCGGTATTTT. It codes for CASSDIRDSSTDTRYF. J is TRBJ2-3 and V is TRBV4-2, with 7 bases matching TRBD1. This CDR3 has 16 amino acids. The germline V gene encodes CDR1 LGHNA and CDR2 YNFKEQ.

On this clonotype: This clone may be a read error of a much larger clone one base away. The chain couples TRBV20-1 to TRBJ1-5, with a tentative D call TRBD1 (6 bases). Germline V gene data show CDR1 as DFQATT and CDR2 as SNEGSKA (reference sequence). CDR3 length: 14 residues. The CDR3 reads CSARQGTSNQPQQF. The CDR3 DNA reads TGCAGTGCTAGACAGGGGACTAGCAATCAGCCCCAGCAGTTT.

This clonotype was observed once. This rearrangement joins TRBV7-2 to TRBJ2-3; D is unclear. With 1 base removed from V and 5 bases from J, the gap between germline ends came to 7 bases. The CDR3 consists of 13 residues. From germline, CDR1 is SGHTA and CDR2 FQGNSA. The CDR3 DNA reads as TGTGCCAGCAGCTTAGGGGGTAAAGATACGCAGTATTTT. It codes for CASSLGGKDTQYF.

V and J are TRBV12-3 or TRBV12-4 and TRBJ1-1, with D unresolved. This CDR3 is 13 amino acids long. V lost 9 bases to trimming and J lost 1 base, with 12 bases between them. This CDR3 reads CASKTAQNTEAFF. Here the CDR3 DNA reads TGTGCCAGTAAAACCGCCCAGAACACTGAAGCTTTCTTT.

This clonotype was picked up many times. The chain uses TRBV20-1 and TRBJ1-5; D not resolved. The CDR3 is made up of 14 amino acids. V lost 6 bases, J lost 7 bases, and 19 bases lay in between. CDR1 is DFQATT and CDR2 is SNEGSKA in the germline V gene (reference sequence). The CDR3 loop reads CSARDGSQGQPQHF. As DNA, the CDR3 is TGCAGTGCCCGAGACGGGAGTCAAGGCCAGCCCCAGCATTTT.

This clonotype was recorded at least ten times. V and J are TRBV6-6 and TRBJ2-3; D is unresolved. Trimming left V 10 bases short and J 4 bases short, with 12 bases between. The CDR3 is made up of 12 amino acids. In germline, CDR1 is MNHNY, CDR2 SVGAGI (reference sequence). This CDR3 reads CATSPVADTQYF. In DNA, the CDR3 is TGTGCCACCAGCCCTGTTGCAGATACGCAGTATTTT.

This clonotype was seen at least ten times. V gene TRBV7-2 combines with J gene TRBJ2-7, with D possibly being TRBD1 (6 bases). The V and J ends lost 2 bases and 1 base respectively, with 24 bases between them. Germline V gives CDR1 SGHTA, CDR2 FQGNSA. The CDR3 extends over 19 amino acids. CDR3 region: CASSLILMWTAQNSYEQYF. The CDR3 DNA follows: TGTGCCAGCAGCTTAATCCTCATGTGGACAGCGCAGAATTCCTACGAGCAGTACTTC. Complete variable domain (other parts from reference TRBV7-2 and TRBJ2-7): GAGVSQSPSNKVTEKGKDVELRCDPISGHTALYWYRQSLGQGLEFLIYFQGNSAPDKSGLPSDRFSAERTGGSVSTLTIQRTQQEDSAVYLCASSLILMWTAQNSYEQYFGPGTRLTVT.

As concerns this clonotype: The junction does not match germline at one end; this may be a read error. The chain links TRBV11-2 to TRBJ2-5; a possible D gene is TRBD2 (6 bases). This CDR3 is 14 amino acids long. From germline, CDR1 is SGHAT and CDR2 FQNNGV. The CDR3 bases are TGTGCCAGCAGTCGAACGGGGGTACAAGAGGCCCAGTACTTC. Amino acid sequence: CASSRTGVQEAQYF.

The CDR3 DNA sequence: TGTGCCAGCAGCGTAGTCAGTTCCTACAATGAGCAGTACTTC. Its translation is CASSVVSSYNEQYF. The chain couples TRBV9 to TRBJ2-7; D remains ambiguous. The CDR3 has 14 amino acids. Per the germline V gene, CDR1 is SGDLS and CDR2 is YYNGEE. V was shortened by 0 bases and J by 7 bases, with 14 bases between the two germline ends.

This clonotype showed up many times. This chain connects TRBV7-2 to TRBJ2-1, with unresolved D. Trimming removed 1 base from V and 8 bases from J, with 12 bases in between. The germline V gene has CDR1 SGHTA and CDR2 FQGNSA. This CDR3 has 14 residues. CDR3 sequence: CASSLVPGLDEQFF. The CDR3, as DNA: TGTGCCAGCAGCTTAGTCCCGGGTTTGGATGAGCAGTTCTTC.

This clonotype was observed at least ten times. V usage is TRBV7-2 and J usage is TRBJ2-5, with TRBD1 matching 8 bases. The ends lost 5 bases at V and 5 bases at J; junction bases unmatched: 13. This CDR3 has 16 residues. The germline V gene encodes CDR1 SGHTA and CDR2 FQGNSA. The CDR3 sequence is CASSPGQGNLGETQYF. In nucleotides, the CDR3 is TGTGCCAGCAGCCCCGGACAGGGCAACTTAGGGGAGACCCAGTACTTC.

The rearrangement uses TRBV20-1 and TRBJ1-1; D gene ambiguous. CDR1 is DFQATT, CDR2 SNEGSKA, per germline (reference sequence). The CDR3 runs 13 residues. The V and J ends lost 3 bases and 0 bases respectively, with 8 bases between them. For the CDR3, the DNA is TGCAGTGCTAGCCAGTTCATGAACACTGAAGCTTTCTTT. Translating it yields CSASQFMNTEAFF.

The CDR3 is CASSFAGTSGYNEQFF. The CDR3 coding sequence is TGTGCCAGCAGCTTCGCAGGGACTAGCGGTTACAATGAGCAGTTCTTC. The chain combines TRBV7-2 with TRBJ2-1, with 11 positions matching TRBD2. Germline CDR1 SGHTA, CDR2 FQGNSA. The CDR3 extends over 16 amino acids. The trim removed 3 bases at V and 4 bases at J, leaving 5 bases unmatched. The whole variable domain, remainder taken from reference TRBV7-2 and TRBJ2-1, is GAGVSQSPSNKVTEKGKDVELRCDPISGHTALYWYRQSLGQGLEFLIYFQGNSAPDKSGLPSDRFSAERTGGSVSTLTIQRTQQEDSAVYLCASSFAGTSGYNEQFFGPGTRLTVL.

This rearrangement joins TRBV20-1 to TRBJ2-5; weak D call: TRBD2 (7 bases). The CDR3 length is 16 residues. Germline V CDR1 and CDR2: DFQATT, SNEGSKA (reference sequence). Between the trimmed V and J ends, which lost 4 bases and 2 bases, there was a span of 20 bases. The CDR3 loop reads CSANPLGGGWQETQYF. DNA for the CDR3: TGCAGTGCTAACCCCCTAGGGGGGGGATGGCAAGAGACCCAGTACTTC.

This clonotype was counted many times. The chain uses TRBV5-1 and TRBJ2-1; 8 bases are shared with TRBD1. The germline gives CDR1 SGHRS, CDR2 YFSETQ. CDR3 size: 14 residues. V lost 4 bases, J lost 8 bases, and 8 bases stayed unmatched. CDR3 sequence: CASSAGQGWDEQFF. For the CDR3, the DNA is TGCGCCAGCAGCGCCGGACAGGGATGGGATGAGCAGTTCTTC.